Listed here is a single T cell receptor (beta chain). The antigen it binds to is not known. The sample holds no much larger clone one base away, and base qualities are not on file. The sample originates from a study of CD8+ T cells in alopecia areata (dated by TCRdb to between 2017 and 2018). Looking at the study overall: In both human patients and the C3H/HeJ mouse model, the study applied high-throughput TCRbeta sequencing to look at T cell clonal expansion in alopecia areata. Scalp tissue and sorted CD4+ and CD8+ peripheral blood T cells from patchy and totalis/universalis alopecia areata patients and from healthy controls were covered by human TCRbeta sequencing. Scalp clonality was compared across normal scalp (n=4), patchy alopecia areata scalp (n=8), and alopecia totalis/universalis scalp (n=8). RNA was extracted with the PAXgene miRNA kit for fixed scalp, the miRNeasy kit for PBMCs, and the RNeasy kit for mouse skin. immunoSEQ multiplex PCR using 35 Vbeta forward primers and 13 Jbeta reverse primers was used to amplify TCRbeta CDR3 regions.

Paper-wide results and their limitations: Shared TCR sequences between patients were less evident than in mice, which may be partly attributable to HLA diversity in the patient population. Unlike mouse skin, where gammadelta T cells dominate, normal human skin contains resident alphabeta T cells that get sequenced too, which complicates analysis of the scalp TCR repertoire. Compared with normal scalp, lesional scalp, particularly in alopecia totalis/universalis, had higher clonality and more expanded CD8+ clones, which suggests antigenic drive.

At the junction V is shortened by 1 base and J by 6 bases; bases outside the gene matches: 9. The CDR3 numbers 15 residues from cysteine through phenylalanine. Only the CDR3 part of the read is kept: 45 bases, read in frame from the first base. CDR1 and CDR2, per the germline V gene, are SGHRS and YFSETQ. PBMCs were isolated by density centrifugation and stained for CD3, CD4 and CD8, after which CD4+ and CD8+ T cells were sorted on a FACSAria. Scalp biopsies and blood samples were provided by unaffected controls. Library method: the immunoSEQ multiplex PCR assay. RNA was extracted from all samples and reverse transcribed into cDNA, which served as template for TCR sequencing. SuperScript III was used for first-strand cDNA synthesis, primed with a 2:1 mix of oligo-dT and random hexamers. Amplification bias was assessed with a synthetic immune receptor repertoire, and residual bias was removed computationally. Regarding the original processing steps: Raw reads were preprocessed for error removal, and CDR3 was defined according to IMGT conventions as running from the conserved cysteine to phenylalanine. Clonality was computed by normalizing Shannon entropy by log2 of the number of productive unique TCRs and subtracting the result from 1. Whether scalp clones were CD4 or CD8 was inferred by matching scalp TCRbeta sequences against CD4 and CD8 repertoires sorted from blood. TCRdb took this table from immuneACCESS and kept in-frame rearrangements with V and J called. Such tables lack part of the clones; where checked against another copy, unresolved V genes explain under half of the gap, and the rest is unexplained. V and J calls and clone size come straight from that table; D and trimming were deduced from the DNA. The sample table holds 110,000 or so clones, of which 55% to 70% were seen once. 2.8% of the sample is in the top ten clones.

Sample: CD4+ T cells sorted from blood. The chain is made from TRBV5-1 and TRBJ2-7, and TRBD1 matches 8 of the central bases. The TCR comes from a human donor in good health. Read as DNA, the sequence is TGCGCCAGCAGCTTGATTACGGACAGGGCGGTCGAGCAGTACTTC. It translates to CASSLITDRAVEQYF. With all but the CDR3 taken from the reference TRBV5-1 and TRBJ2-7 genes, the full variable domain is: KAGVTQTPRYLIKTRGQQVTLSCSPISGHRSVSWYQQTPGQGLQFLFEYFSETQRNKGNFPGRFSGRQFSNSRSEMNVSTLELGDSALYLCASSLITDRAVEQYFGPGTRLTVT.